These T cell receptor beta chains were read from a single sample in a study of neurological immune-mediated disorders. TCRdb processed the 5' RACE reads anew with MiXCR; each CDR3 protein has one entry. The sample holds around 67,000 distinct CDR3 sequences, 4% to 6% seen once. Input material: PBMCs. Receptors originate from a man between 18 and 29 years old with multiple sclerosis. CDR3s include the opening cysteine and the closing phenylalanine or tryptophan. Fields, in order: clone size, J gene, D gene, V gene, CDR3 protein, CDR3 DNA. D genes are given only for firm matches. The size entry is marked missing in some rows and otherwise reads once, few, many or a size class.

>many|TRBJ1-1|.|TRBV6-6
CASSRIGGTEAFF
TGTGCCAGCAGCCGCATAGGGGGGACTGAAGCTTTCTTT
>many|TRBJ2-3|TRBD2|TRBV20-1
CSVISGRSDTQYF
TGCAGTGTGATCAGCGGGAGGTCAGATACGCAGTATTTT
>many|TRBJ2-7|TRBD2|TRBV20-1
CSAALLAPDSYEQYF
TGCAGTGCGGCCCTACTAGCGCCCGACTCCTACGAGCAGTACTTC
>many|TRBJ1-1|.|TRBV5-6
CASTEAGALNTEAFF
TGTGCCAGCACCGAAGCCGGGGCCCTGAACACTGAAGCTTTCTTT
>many|TRBJ2-1|TRBD2|TRBV20-1
CSARGLAGPFYNEQFF
TGCAGTGCTAGAGGGCTAGCGGGTCCTTTCTACAATGAGCAGTTCTTC
>many|TRBJ2-3|TRBD2|TRBV7-7
CASSSTGLATDTQYF
TGTGCTAGCAGCTCTACGGGACTAGCGACTGATACGCAGTATTTT
>many|TRBJ2-1|.|TRBV27
CASRTILGPKGNEQFF
TGTGCCAGCAGGACCATACTCGGGCCAAAAGGCAATGAGCAGTTCTTC
>many|TRBJ2-7|TRBD1|TRBV5-1
CASSQNRGPTYEQYF
TGCGCCAGCAGCCAGAACAGGGGTCCCACCTACGAGCAGTACTTC
>many|TRBJ2-7|TRBD2|TRBV5-5
CASSLTGSGITYEQYF
TGTGCCAGCAGCTTGACAGGTAGCGGGATAACCTACGAGCAGTACTTC
>few|TRBJ1-2|TRBD1|TRBV5-1
CASSAGQGRDGYTF
TGCGCCAGCAGCGCAGGACAGGGACGGGATGGCTACACCTTC
>many|TRBJ2-7|TRBD2|TRBV30
CAWSGLAAEQYF
TGTGCCTGGTCCGGACTAGCGGCCGAGCAGTACTTC
>.|TRBJ2-3|.|TRBV5-1
CASSLAVGKGTDTQYF
TGCGCCAGCAGCTTGGCCGTAGGAAAGGGGACAGATACGCAGTATTTT
>many|TRBJ1-2|.|TRBV20-1
CSATQGRANYGYTF
TGCAGTGCTACTCAGGGGAGAGCTAACTATGGCTACACCTTC
>many|TRBJ1-6|TRBD1|TRBV5-1
CASSLAGQSNSPLNF
TGCGCCAGCAGCTTGGCGGGACAGTCTAATTCACCCCTCAACTTT
>many|TRBJ1-5|.|TRBV28
CASSLKEPQHF
TGTGCCAGCAGTTTGAAGGAGCCCCAGCATTTT
>many|TRBJ1-2|.|TRBV20-1
CSARIGGADGYTF
TGCAGTGCTAGAATAGGGGGGGCGGATGGCTACACCTTC
>many|TRBJ2-3|TRBD2|TRBV15
CATSMTGGPQDTQYF
TGTGCCACCAGTATGACGGGGGGGCCCCAAGATACGCAGTATTTT
>many|TRBJ2-7|TRBD2|TRBV5-1
CASSSRGGSAYEQYF
TGCGCCAGCAGCTCGCGCGGGGGTTCAGCCTACGAGCAGTACTTC
>many|TRBJ1-1|.|TRBV3-1
CASSQGSTEAFF
TGTGCCAGCAGCCAAGGCAGCACTGAAGCTTTCTTT
>many|TRBJ2-7|TRBD1|TRBV12-3/TRBV12-4
CASSPTGQAYEQYF
TGTGCCAGCAGTCCCACGGGACAGGCCTACGAGCAGTACTTC
>many|TRBJ1-2|.|TRBV9
CASSLGGVAGYTF
TGTGCCAGCAGTCTCGGGGGAGTAGCGGGCTACACCTTC
>many|TRBJ1-4|TRBD1|TRBV5-1
CASSPGTAATNEKLFF
TGCGCCAGCAGCCCTGGGACAGCTGCAACTAATGAAAAACTGTTTTTT
>.|TRBJ2-5|.|TRBV19
CASSIQGLETQYF
TGTGCCAGTAGTATTCAAGGGCTAGAGACCCAGTACTTC
>few|TRBJ1-6|TRBD1|TRBV7-2
CASSLRGPRGGNSPLNF
TGTGCCAGCAGCCTGAGAGGTCCCAGGGGGGGCAATTCACCCCTCAACTTT
>many|TRBJ2-7|.|TRBV6-2/TRBV6-3
CASSTGRGRGLEQYF
TGTGCCAGCAGTACCGGGCGCGGTCGGGGTCTCGAGCAGTACTTC
>many|TRBJ1-1|.|TRBV7-8
CASSLGLRNTEAFF
TGTGCCAGCAGCCTGGGACTGAGGAACACTGAAGCTTTCTTT
>few|TRBJ2-1|.|TRBV7-7
CASSPSIGVEQFF
TGTGCCAGCAGCCCCTCGATCGGTGTTGAGCAGTTCTTC